What follows describes a single T cell receptor beta chain. Its antigen is undetermined. Germline V gene data show CDR1 as SNHLY and CDR2 as FYNNEI. V was clipped by 6 bases and J by 0 bases, with 9 bases between them. This CDR3 has 13 residues. This table comes from immunoSEQ multiplex PCR, and its TCRdb copy is limited to in-frame clones, with some not included. The sample shows around 94,000 clones, roughly 87% of them seen only once. This sample was included in a study of OX40 agonist ivuxolimab in advanced cancers. Study-level background: Those enrolled were 82.7% male, with a mean age of around 58 years and ages from about 20 to 80. Therapy given before enrollment (anti-PD-1, anti-PD-L1 or anti-CTLA-4) was allowed, and 30% to 50% had some.

Whole-study results and caveats: Researchers report that CD8+ T cells had, on average, more expanded clones than CD4+.

This sequence was found in an adult with an advanced solid tumor such as melanoma, head and neck, liver or kidney cancer. The chain employs TRBV2 and TRBJ2-7, with D tentatively TRBD2 (6 bases). The input for sequencing was CD4+ or CD8+ T cells sorted from blood, taken in a trial of the OX40 agonist ivuxolimab. The CDR3 spells CASREGPSYEQYF. Written as DNA, the CDR3 is TGTGCCAGCAGGGAGGGGCCCTCCTACGAGCAGTACTTC.